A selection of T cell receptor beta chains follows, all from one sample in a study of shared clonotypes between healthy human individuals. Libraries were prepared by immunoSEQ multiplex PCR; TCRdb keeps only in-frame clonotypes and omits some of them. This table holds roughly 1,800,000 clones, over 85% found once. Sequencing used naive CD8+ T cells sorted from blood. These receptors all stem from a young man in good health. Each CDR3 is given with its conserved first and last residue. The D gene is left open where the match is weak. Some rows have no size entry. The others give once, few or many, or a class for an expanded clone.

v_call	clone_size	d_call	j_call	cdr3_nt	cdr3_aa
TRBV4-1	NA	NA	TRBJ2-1	TGCGCCAGCAGCCAAGTTGTCAGCTCCTACAATGAGCAGTTCTTC	CASSQVVSSYNEQFF
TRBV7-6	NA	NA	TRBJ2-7	TGTGCCAGCAGTCCTACAGACAGGTCAACCTCCTACGAGCAGTACTTC	CASSPTDRSTSYEQYF
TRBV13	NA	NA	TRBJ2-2	TGTGCCAGCAGCTTAGGAAGCGGAGTGGGGACCGGGGAGCTGTTTTTT	CASSLGSGVGTGELFF
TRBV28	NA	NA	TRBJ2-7	TGTGCCAGCAGACAGGACCCTACTCCTTACGAGCAGTACTTC	CASRQDPTPYEQYF
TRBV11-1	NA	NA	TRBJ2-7	TGTGCCAGCAGCTTAGTCGGGGGCTACGAGCAGTACTTC	CASSLVGGYEQYF
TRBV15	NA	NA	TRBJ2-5	TGTGCCACCAGCAGCCTTCAGGAACACCAAGAGACCCAGTACTTC	CATSSLQEHQETQYF
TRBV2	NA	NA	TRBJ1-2	TGTGCCAGCAGTGGGACAGTCGGCTATGGCTACACCTTC	CASSGTVGYGYTF
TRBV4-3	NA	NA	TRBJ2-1	TGCGCCAGCAGCCAAGTAGCGGACCTCTCCTACAATGAGCAGTTCTTC	CASSQVADLSYNEQFF
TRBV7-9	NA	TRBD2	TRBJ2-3	TGTGCCAGCAGCTCGTTAGGATGGGGAGGGAAGGTCGCAGATACGCAGTATTTT	CASSSLGWGGKVADTQYF
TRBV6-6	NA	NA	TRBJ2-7	TGTGCCAGCAGTTCCCTACAGGGTTCCGAGCAGTACTTC	CASSSLQGSEQYF
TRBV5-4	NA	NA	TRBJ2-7	TGTGCCAGCAGCTTTCAGGGTTCCTACGAGCAGTACTTC	CASSFQGSYEQYF
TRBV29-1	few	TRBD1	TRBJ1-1	TGCAGCGTGACAGGGGGCCCTGAAGCTTTCTTT	CSVTGGPEAFF
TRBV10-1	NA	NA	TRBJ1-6	TGCGCCAGCAGTGAAGACAGTTATAATTCACCCCTCCACTTT	CASSEDSYNSPLHF
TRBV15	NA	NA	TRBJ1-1	TGTGCCACCAGCAGCCCCATGAACACTGAAGCTTTCTTT	CATSSPMNTEAFF
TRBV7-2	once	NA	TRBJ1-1	TGTGCCAGCAGCTTAGGGGTATCCACTGAAGCTTTCTTT	CASSLGVSTEAFF
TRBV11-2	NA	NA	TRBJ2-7	TGTGCCAGCAGCACCGCTCCCACAGGCTACGAGCAGTACTTC	CASSTAPTGYEQYF
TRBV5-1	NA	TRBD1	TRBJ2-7	TGCGCCAGCAGCCGGAGGACAGGGTGGGGTTCCGAGCAGTACTTC	CASSRRTGWGSEQYF
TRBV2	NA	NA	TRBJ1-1	TGTGCCAGCCGCTACAAACGTACTGAAGCTTTCTTT	CASRYKRTEAFF